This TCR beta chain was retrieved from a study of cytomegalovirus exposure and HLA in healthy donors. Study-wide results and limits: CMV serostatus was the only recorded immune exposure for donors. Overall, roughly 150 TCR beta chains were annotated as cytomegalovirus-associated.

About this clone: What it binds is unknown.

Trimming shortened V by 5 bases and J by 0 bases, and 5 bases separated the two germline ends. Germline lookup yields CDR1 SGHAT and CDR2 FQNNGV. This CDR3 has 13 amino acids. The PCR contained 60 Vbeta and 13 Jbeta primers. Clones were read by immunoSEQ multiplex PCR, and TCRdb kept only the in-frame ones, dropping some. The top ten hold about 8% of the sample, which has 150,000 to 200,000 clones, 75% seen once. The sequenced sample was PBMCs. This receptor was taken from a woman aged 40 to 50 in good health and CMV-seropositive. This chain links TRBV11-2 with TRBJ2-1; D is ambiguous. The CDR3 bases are TGTGCCAGCAGCGAGAGCTCCTACAATGAGCAGTTCTTC. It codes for CASSESSYNEQFF.